This TCR beta chain was observed in a study of cytomegalovirus exposure and HLA in healthy donors. The PCR had 60 Vbeta and 13 Jbeta primers. The method was immunoSEQ multiplex PCR; TCRdb's version includes in-frame clones alone and lacks a portion of them. The table lists some 120,000 clones, 80% of them singletons. The V gene's germline CDR1 is LNHDA and CDR2 SQIVND (reference sequence). This CDR3 spans 12 amino acids. Trimming took 5 bases from V and 5 from J, leaving 8 bases between them. As for this clone: Its antigen is as yet unknown.

Study-wide results and limits: V- and J-gene trimming of TCR beta was linked (in a later analysis) to a missense DCLRE1C variant. TRBV6-2, TRBV6-3 and other indistinguishable V segments were excluded. The later analysis indicated that the majority of CMV-associated TCR beta chains appeared HLA-restricted.

The source of this sequence is a man under 40 in good health and CMV-seronegative. The chain combines TRBV19 with TRBJ2-3, with a possible D match to TRBD1 (6 bases). Sequencing input: PBMCs. CDR3 nucleotide sequence: TGTGCCAGTAGTTCAGGGGTAGATACGCAGTATTTT. This translates into CASSSGVDTQYF.